This T cell receptor (beta chain) was observed in a study of T-cell reconstitution after alpha-beta-depleted transplantation in children. The CDR3 extends over 13 amino acids. The J segment lost 4 bases and the V segment lost 6 bases, leaving 3 bases of the junction unmatched. Germline V CDR1 and CDR2: DFQATT, SNEGSKA (reference sequence). The authors prepared the TCRbeta library with unique molecular identifiers. TCRdb reanalysed the PCR reads using MiXCR and keeps one entry per CDR3 protein. The sample consists of over 150,000 distinct CDR3 sequences, more than 14% of them appearing once. The sample consisted of PBMCs from the stem cell graft donor, taken from the stem cell graft. The rearrangement uses TRBV20-1 and TRBJ2-7; 13 bases match TRBD2. The receptor comes from a human donor who donated a stem cell graft to a child with acute lymphoblastic leukemia. As DNA, the CDR3 is TGCAGTGCATCGACTAGCGGGAGGTACGAGCAGTACTTC. Its translation: CSASTSGRYEQYF.